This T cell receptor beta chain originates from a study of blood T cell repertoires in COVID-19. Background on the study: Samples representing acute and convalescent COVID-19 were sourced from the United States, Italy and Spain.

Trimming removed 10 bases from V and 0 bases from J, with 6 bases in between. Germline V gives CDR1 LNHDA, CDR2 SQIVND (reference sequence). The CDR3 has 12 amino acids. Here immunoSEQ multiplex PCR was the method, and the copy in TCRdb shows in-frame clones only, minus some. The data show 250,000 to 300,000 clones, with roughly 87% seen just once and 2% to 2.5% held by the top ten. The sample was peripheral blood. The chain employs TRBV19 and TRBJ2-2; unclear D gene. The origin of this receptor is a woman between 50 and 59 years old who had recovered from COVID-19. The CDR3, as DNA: TGTGCCATTCAGACGAACACCGGGGAGCTGTTTTTT. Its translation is CAIQTNTGELFF.